The TCR beta chain described here comes from a study of CD8+ T cells in alopecia areata. The study, taken as a whole, reports: Greater clonality was observed in lesional scalp samples, especially alopecia totalis/universalis, versus normal scalp.

RNA, once extracted, was reverse transcribed into cDNA for use as the sequencing template. This table comes from immunoSEQ multiplex PCR, and its TCRdb copy is limited to in-frame clones, with some not included. The sample consists of 110,000 to 150,000 clones, roughly 64% of them appearing once. This CDR3 is 14 amino acids long. V lost 5 bases, J lost 0 bases, and 8 bases lay in between. Per the germline V gene, CDR1 is SEHNR and CDR2 is FQNEAQ (reference sequence). Remarks on this clone: Its target is unknown.

The sample consisted of CD4+ T cells sorted from blood, taken at week 0. This TCR derives from a human donor with alopecia areata. V and J are TRBV7-9 and TRBJ2-4; no firm D call. CDR3 amino acids: CASSPRVAKNIQYF. The CDR3 DNA sequence: TGTGCCAGCAGCCCAAGGGTAGCCAAAAACATTCAGTACTTC.